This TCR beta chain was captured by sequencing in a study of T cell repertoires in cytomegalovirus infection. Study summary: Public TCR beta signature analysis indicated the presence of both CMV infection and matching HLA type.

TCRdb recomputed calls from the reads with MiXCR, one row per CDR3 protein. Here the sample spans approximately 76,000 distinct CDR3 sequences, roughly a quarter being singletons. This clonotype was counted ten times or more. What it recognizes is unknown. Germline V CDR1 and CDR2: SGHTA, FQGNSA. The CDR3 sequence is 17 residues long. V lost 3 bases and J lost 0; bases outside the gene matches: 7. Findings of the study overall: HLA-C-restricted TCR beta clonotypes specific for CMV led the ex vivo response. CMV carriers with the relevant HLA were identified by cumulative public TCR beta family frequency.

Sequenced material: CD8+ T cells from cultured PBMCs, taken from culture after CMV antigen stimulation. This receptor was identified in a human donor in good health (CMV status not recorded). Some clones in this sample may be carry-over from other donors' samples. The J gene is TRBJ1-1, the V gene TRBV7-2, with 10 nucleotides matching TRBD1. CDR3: CASSLWRQGAMNTEAFF. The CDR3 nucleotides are TGTGCCAGCAGCTTGTGGAGACAGGGGGCTATGAACACTGAAGCTTTCTTT.